Listed below are T cell receptor beta chains from one sample, sequenced in a study of CD8+CD57+ T cells in acquired aplastic anemia. In TCRdb, the reads were re-called with MiXCR into one record per CDR3 protein. The table lists around 33,000 distinct CDR3 sequences, around 80% of them singletons. The material sequenced was sorted CD4+, CD8+, or CD8+CD57+ T cells (not recorded which) from PBMCs. Every receptor here comes from a human donor in good health, serving as a control. The CDR3 runs from the conserved cysteine through the conserved F or W. A D gene is named only where the DNA matches it firmly. The size entry is marked missing in some rows and otherwise reads once, few, many or a size class.

>.|TRBJ2-7|TRBV7-9|few
CASSPAGPYEQYF
TGTGCCAGCAGCCCGGCAGGGCCCTACGAGCAGTACTTC
>.|TRBJ1-1|TRBV7-6|medium-sized
CASSLEMNTEAFF
TGTGCCAGCAGCCTAGAGATGAACACTGAAGCTTTCTTT
>.|TRBJ1-6|TRBV25-1|.
CASSERVDSSPLHF
TGTGCCAGCAGTGAGCGGGTGGACAGTTCACCCCTCCACTTT
>TRBD2|TRBJ2-2|TRBV7-3|medium-sized
CASSFSGGSNTGELFF
TGTGCCAGCAGCTTTAGCGGGGGATCGAACACCGGGGAGCTGTTTTTT
>.|TRBJ2-6|TRBV2|.
CASSERGSGANVLTF
TGTGCCAGCAGTGAAAGGGGCTCTGGGGCCAACGTCCTGACTTTC
>.|TRBJ2-7|TRBV19|.
CASTPGQGGVEQYF
TGTGCCAGTACCCCGGGGCAGGGGGGCGTCGAGCAGTACTTC
>TRBD1|TRBJ1-1|TRBV20-1|.
CSASIGGQGSTEAFF
TGCAGTGCTAGTATCGGTGGACAGGGGAGCACTGAAGCTTTCTTT
>.|TRBJ2-1|TRBV20-1|.
CSARESGYNEQFF
TGCAGTGCTAGAGAGAGCGGTTACAATGAGCAGTTCTTC
>.|TRBJ1-1|TRBV25-1|.
CASTGLRQGLRNTEAFF
TGTGCCAGCACGGGTCTACGTCAGGGACTTAGGAACACTGAAGCTTTCTTT
>TRBD2|TRBJ2-3|TRBV2|few
CASSEAGGITDTQYF
TGTGCCAGCAGCGAGGCGGGGGGTATCACAGATACGCAGTATTTT
>.|TRBJ2-2|TRBV7-6|.
CASSFDRNTGELFF
TGTGCCAGCAGCTTCGACAGGAACACCGGGGAGCTGTTTTTT
>TRBD1|TRBJ2-7|TRBV5-1|.
CASSADRGLGYEQYF
TGCGCCAGCAGCGCGGACAGGGGGCTTGGCTACGAGCAGTACTTC
>.|TRBJ2-5|TRBV19|.
CASSRGRQETQYF
TGTGCCAGTAGTAGGGGACGGCAAGAGACCCAGTACTTC
>.|TRBJ2-3|TRBV30|.
CAWSRLGPSLDTQYF
TGTGCCTGGAGTCGCCTCGGACCTAGCCTAGATACGCAGTATTTT
>.|TRBJ2-1|TRBV9|.
CASSSREDEQFF
TGTGCCAGCAGCTCCCGTGAGGATGAGCAGTTCTTC
>.|TRBJ2-7|TRBV9|.
CASSLASHEQYF
TGTGCCAGCAGCTTAGCCTCCCACGAGCAGTACTTC
>.|TRBJ2-1|TRBV18|once
CASGPGANWATDEQFF
TGTGCCAGCGGCCCAGGTGCTAATTGGGCCACGGATGAGCAGTTCTTC
>TRBD1|TRBJ2-5|TRBV24-1|.
CATSDKTGSGETQYF
TGTGCCACCAGTGACAAGACAGGGTCTGGGGAGACCCAGTACTTC
>TRBD2|TRBJ2-1|TRBV6-2/TRBV6-3|.
CASSYSPGLAGNNEQFF
TGTGCCAGCAGTTATTCCCCGGGACTAGCGGGGAACAATGAGCAGTTCTTC
>TRBD1|TRBJ2-7|TRBV20-1|.
CSARSGTGIYEQYF
TGCAGTGCTAGATCCGGGACAGGGATTTACGAGCAGTACTTC
>TRBD2|TRBJ2-3|TRBV11-1|.
CASSSREANTDTQYF
TGTGCCAGCAGCTCGCGGGAGGCCAACACAGATACGCAGTATTTT
>.|TRBJ1-3|TRBV7-9|.
CASSSNSGNTIYF
TGTGCCAGCAGCTCGAACTCTGGAAACACCATATATTTT
>TRBD1|TRBJ2-7|TRBV15|.
CATSRDRDWEYEQYF
TGTGCCACCAGCAGGGACAGGGACTGGGAATACGAGCAGTACTTC
>TRBD2|TRBJ2-7|TRBV7-8|.
CASRAGGYYEQYF
TGTGCCAGCAGGGCGGGGGGCTACTACGAGCAGTACTTC
>.|TRBJ1-5|TRBV2|.
CASRDNTGNQPQHF
TGTGCCAGCAGGGACAACACGGGCAATCAGCCCCAGCATTTT